This T cell receptor (beta chain) came from a study of blood T cell repertoires in COVID-19. Background on the study: Some COVID-19 samples were acute and others convalescent; all came from the United States, Italy and Spain. The cDNA or gDNA used as material had been derived from T cells, B-cell-depleted T cells, or PBMCs.

V was cut by 3 bases and J by 4 bases, with 18 bases left in between. The CDR3 runs 15 residues. Per germline, CDR1 DFQATT and CDR2 SNEGSKA (reference sequence). As handled by the study authors: The authors estimated nucleated cell counts from reference gene primer amplification. TCRdb's copy holds only in-frame clones and misses some; the assay was immunoSEQ multiplex PCR. D and trimming were read from the DNA, whereas the V and J calls and clone size are those reported in that table. The sample carries some 20,000 clones, roughly 86% recorded once. The specimen sequenced was peripheral blood. J is TRBJ1-1 and V is TRBV20-1; TRBD1 is a possible D gene (5 bases). This receptor was identified in a human donor in a cohort sampled during active COVID-19. The donor label of this sample is uncertain. The CDR3 loop is CSASRRDPIGTEAFF. In DNA, the CDR3 is TGCAGTGCTAGTAGGAGGGACCCTATCGGCACTGAAGCTTTCTTT.